This section outlines one T cell receptor (beta chain) sequence together with its context. The sample originates from a study of blood T cell repertoires in COVID-19. Original processing notes: Quantification of nucleated cells was approximated via reference gene primer amplification. The assay was immunoSEQ multiplex PCR, and TCRdb's table has in-frame clones only and misses some. V and J calls and clone size follow that table, whereas D and trimming were derived from the DNA. The profile shows fewer than 200,000 clones, around 83% of them singletons. Germline V CDR1 and CDR2: MNHNS, SASEGT. The CDR3 is 14 amino acids. V lost 0 bases and J lost 4, with 7 bases in between.

The genes are TRBV6-1 and TRBJ1-5; D remains unclear. Source material: PBMCs or T cells enriched from blood (not recorded which). This clonotype was sampled from a woman between 25 and 40 years old who had been exposed to COVID-19. CDR3 DNA sequence: TGTGCCAGCAGTGAAGCGCTTAGAAATCAGCCCCAGCATTTT. It codes for CASSEALRNQPQHF.